These 30 T cell receptor beta chains came from one sample sequenced in a study of blood T cell repertoires in COVID-19. Profiling relied on immunoSEQ multiplex PCR, and the TCRdb table lists in-frame clones only, not all of them. The sample lists 200,000 or so clones; approximately 86% were seen once. The sequenced sample was peripheral blood. Receptors originate from a man between 70 and 80 years old with active or convalescent COVID-19.

CDR3 sequence: CASSLDWDSLTEAFF. CDR3 coding DNA: TGTGCCAGCAGCTTAGATTGGGACAGCCTTACTGAAGCTTTCTTT. The rearrangement joins TRBV7-9 to TRBJ1-1; the match to TRBD1 covers 7 bases. This CDR3 has 15 residues. Germline lookup yields CDR1 SEHNR and CDR2 FQNEAQ (reference sequence). The ends lost 1 base at V and 5 bases at J; junction bases unmatched: 7.

The chain combines TRBV7-2 with TRBJ2-5; perhaps TRBD2 as D (6 bases). The V and J ends lost 3 bases and 7 bases respectively, with 24 bases between them. Germline CDR1 reads SGHTA; CDR2 reads FQGNSA. This CDR3 contains 17 residues. CDR3 coding DNA: TGTGCCAGCAGCTTCCGGGGAGGTCCCCCGTCCGGGGGGACCCAGTACTTC. This sequence encodes CASSFRGGPPSGGTQYF. The full variable domain, completed using reference TRBV7-2 and TRBJ2-5, is GAGVSQSPSNKVTEKGKDVELRCDPISGHTALYWYRQSLGQGLEFLIYFQGNSAPDKSGLPSDRFSAERTGGSVSTLTIQRTQQEDSAVYLCASSFRGGPPSGGTQYFGPGTRLLVL.

V is TRBV19 and J is TRBJ1-1, with D perhaps TRBD1 (5 bases). CDR3 size: 13 residues. Germline assignment: CDR1 LNHDA and CDR2 SQIVND (reference sequence). V dropped 5 bases and J dropped 5 bases, with 12 bases sitting between them. CDR3 sequence reads: CASSVTVGTEAFF. The CDR3 nucleotides read TGTGCCAGTAGTGTGACAGTAGGAACTGAAGCTTTCTTT.

This chain connects TRBV12-3 or TRBV12-4 to TRBJ1-2; no definite D call. This CDR3 contains 13 residues. V was cut by 6 bases and J by 2 bases, with 10 bases left in between. CDR3 loop: CASRLDGNYGYTF. In DNA, the CDR3 is TGTGCCAGCAGACTTGACGGGAACTATGGCTACACCTTC.

This sequence joins TRBV28 and TRBJ2-3; possibly TRBD2 for D (6 bases). The CDR3 has 17 residues. Per germline, CDR1 MDHEN and CDR2 SYDVKM. Trimming cost V 3 bases and J 2 bases, with 18 bases left between them. CDR3 coding DNA: TGTGCCAGCAGTTTGTGGGGTAGCGGAGACCTCACAGATACGCAGTATTTT. This gives the protein CASSLWGSGDLTDTQYF.

This chain uses TRBV2 with TRBJ2-5; 7 bases line up with TRBD2. The CDR3 contains 12 residues. V dropped 6 bases and J dropped 5; count of bases not matched to a gene: 3. The V gene's germline CDR1 is SNHLY and CDR2 FYNNEI. DNA for the CDR3: TGTGCCAGCAGGGGGGAGGGGGAGACCCAGTACTTC. Encoded protein: CASRGEGETQYF.

The J gene is TRBJ2-7, the V gene TRBV28; no reliable D call. V lost 3 bases to trimming and J lost 4 bases, with 7 bases between them. The germline CDR1 and CDR2 sequences are MDHEN and SYDVKM. The CDR3 spans 12 residues. The CDR3 DNA reads TGTGCCAGCAGTTTTGCCCGGTACGAGCAGTACTTC. Protein sequence: CASSFARYEQYF. Together with reference TRBV28 and TRBJ2-7, the CDR3 gives the full variable domain: DVKVTQSSRYLVKRTGEKVFLECVQDMDHENMFWYRQDPGLGLRLIYFSYDVKMKEKGDIPEGYSVSREKKERFSLILESASTNQTSMYLCASSFARYEQYFGPGTRLTVT.

The rearrangement links TRBV29-1 to TRBJ2-7, with a possible D match to TRBD1 (5 bases). From germline, CDR1 is SQVTM and CDR2 ANQGSEA. CDR3 size: 11 residues. Trimming removed 7 bases at V and 3 bases at J, with 10 bases between. In DNA, the CDR3 is TGCAGCGCACAGGTACACTACGAGCAGTACTTC. The encoded protein is CSAQVHYEQYF.

The chain employs TRBV6-5 and TRBJ2-3; D may be TRBD2 (5 bases). Germline V gives CDR1 MNHEY, CDR2 SVGAGI. V shed 6 bases and J shed 2 bases, with 9 bases lying between them. CDR3 length: 13 amino acids. CDR3 DNA: TGTGCCAGCAGGAGGGAAACCACAGATACGCAGTATTTT. It specifies CASRRETTDTQYF.

The chain carries TRBV6-5 and TRBJ2-5; 7 bases align to TRBD1. The trim removed 10 bases at V and 5 bases at J, leaving 10 bases unmatched. From germline, CDR1 is MNHEY and CDR2 SVGAGI. This CDR3 has 13 residues. Here the CDR3 DNA reads TGTGCCATAACGACAGGGTTGGCGGAGACCCAGTACTTC. Translation: CAITTGLAETQYF.

This clone was counted between two and nine times. This chain uses TRBV19 with TRBJ1-2, with D possibly being TRBD1 (5 bases). This CDR3 has 13 residues. Deletions cut 3 bases from V and 6 bases from J, with 11 bases between. Germline-derived CDR1 and CDR2 are LNHDA and SQIVND (reference sequence). This CDR3 reads CASSIRRGDGYTF. CDR3 nucleotides: TGTGCCAGTAGTATCCGGAGGGGAGATGGCTACACCTTC.

In DNA, the CDR3 is TGTGCCAGCAGTTCTCCAGGACAGGGGGCTCGGGGCTACACCTTC. Protein: CASSSPGQGARGYTF. This chain connects TRBV28 to TRBJ1-2; 11 bases agree with TRBD1. Germline assignment: CDR1 MDHEN and CDR2 SYDVKM. CDR3 length equals 15 residues. V lost 4 bases to trimming and J lost 8 bases; unmatched junction nucleotides: 9.

This clone has just a few counts. The chain links TRBV5-1 to TRBJ2-7; TRBD2 matches at 14 bases. The CDR3 has 15 amino acids. The germline V gene has CDR1 SGHRS and CDR2 YFSETQ. V shed 0 bases and J 11 bases; nucleotides not matched to a gene: 7. In DNA, the CDR3 is TGCGCCAGCAGCTTGGTATCGGGACTAGCGGGAGTTAAGTACTTC. Protein sequence: CASSLVSGLAGVKYF.

The chain combines TRBV30 with TRBJ1-5; 7 bases map to TRBD1. Germline V lookup: CDR1 GTSNPN, CDR2 SVGIG (reference sequence). J lost 4 bases, V lost 0 bases, and 0 bases had no gene match. The CDR3 is made up of 13 amino acids. The chain's CDR3 is CAWSVQGNQPQHF. The CDR3 nucleotides are TGTGCCTGGAGTGTACAGGGGAATCAGCCCCAGCATTTT.

The chain combines TRBV12-3 or TRBV12-4 with TRBJ2-2; no clear D gene. V was clipped by 11 bases and J by 2 bases, with 12 bases between them. The CDR3 covers 13 residues. As DNA, the CDR3 is TGTGCCTTGCAGAGGAGTAACACCGGGGAGCTGTTTTTT. Protein: CALQRSNTGELFF.

Notes on this clone: Other DNA sequences in this sample translate to the same CDR3. The chain has TRBV27 and TRBJ2-1; 8 bases fit TRBD2. There are 15 residues in the CDR3. Germline V lookup: CDR1 MNHEY, CDR2 SMNVEV (reference sequence). The trim removed 3 bases at V and 2 bases at J, leaving 3 bases unmatched. DNA of the CDR3: TGTGCCAGCAGTTTGAGCGGGGGACCCTACAATGAGCAGTTCTTC. It encodes CASSLSGGPYNEQFF.

The chain joins TRBV6-5 to TRBJ2-3; TRBD1 might be the D (5 bases). The CDR3 runs to 14 residues. V was cut by 7 bases and J by 0 bases, with 11 bases left in between. Germline CDR1 and CDR2: MNHEY and SVGAGI. In DNA, the CDR3 is TGTGCCAGCAAGGTAGGGGCTAGCACAGATACGCAGTATTTT. This gives the protein CASKVGASTDTQYF.

This clone was counted a single time. The rearrangement links TRBV30 to TRBJ2-2; D uncertain. V gave up 0 bases and J gave up 10 bases, with 15 bases separating them. The CDR3 is 14 residues long. Germline V gene sequence: CDR1 GTSNPN, CDR2 SVGIG (reference sequence). CDR3 protein: CAWSVRSFAEELFF. As DNA, the CDR3 is TGTGCCTGGAGTGTACGAAGCTTCGCCGAGGAGCTGTTTTTT.

This chain connects TRBV5-4 to TRBJ2-7, with a possible D match to TRBD1 (6 bases). Germline V gives CDR1 SGHNT, CDR2 YYREEE (reference sequence). The V end lost 1 base, the J end lost 2 bases, and 10 bases lay between the germline ends. CDR3 length equals 14 residues. CDR3 DNA: TGTGCCAGCAGCTTGCAGGGGCGAACCTACGAGCAGTACTTC. Protein product: CASSLQGRTYEQYF.

This chain links TRBV15 with TRBJ1-6, with D maybe TRBD1 (5 bases). V was clipped by 4 bases and J by 5 bases, with 9 bases between them. Germline-derived CDR1 and CDR2 are LNHNV and YYDKDF (reference sequence). The CDR3 totals 14 residues. The CDR3 coding sequence is TGTGCCACCAGCACTGACAGTAATAATTCACCCCTCCACTTT. It yields the protein CATSTDSNNSPLHF.

The chain carries TRBV30 and TRBJ1-2; D is unresolved. Germline lookup yields CDR1 GTSNPN and CDR2 SVGIG (reference sequence). CDR3 size: 13 residues. Deletions cut 0 bases from V and 7 bases from J, with 12 bases between. This chain's CDR3 is CAWSVGVSGGYTF. In DNA form, the CDR3 reads TGTGCCTGGAGTGTCGGGGTGTCGGGTGGCTACACCTTC.

The chain recombines TRBV15 with TRBJ2-7; a weak D match, TRBD2 (5 bases). This CDR3 comprises 15 residues. Germline loops: CDR1 LNHNV, CDR2 YYDKDF (reference sequence). V was cut by 0 bases and J by 0 bases, with 9 bases left in between. The CDR3 here is CATSRDFGDSYEQYF. In DNA, the CDR3 is TGTGCCACCAGCAGAGATTTCGGGGACTCCTACGAGCAGTACTTC.

The V and J genes are TRBV6-5 and TRBJ1-1; D unclear. Looked up from germline, CDR1 is MNHEY and CDR2 is SVGAGI. This CDR3 region has 13 residues. Trimming stripped 5 bases from V and 6 bases from J, with 13 bases between. DNA for the CDR3: TGTGCCAGCAGTCTATTGTCAGGCGCTGAAGCTTTCTTT. Its translation: CASSLLSGAEAFF.

The chain joins TRBV19 to TRBJ1-6; a weak D match, TRBD1 (5 bases). V was trimmed by 5 bases and J by 7 bases, leaving 12 bases between them. This CDR3 has 14 residues. Germline CDR1 is LNHDA and CDR2 is SQIVND (reference sequence). The CDR3 coding sequence is TGTGCCAGTAGTCCGGCTTGGGGCAATTCACCCCTCCACTTT. This encodes CASSPAWGNSPLHF. Looking up the rest from reference TRBV19 and TRBJ1-6 gives the full variable domain: DGGITQSPKYLFRKEGQNVTLSCEQNLNHDAMYWYRQDPGQGLRLIYYSQIVNDFQKGDIAEGYSVSREKKESFPLTVTSAQKNPTAFYLCASSPAWGNSPLHFGNGTRLTVT.

J is TRBJ2-2 and V is TRBV5-4, with 7 bases identical to TRBD1. Germline CDR1 SGHNT, CDR2 YYREEE (reference sequence). V dropped 0 bases and J dropped 1; count of bases not matched to a gene: 6. The CDR3 is made up of 17 amino acids. In DNA, the CDR3 is TGTGCCAGCAGCTTGGTACAGGGGACAAGGAACACCGGGGAGCTGTTTTTT. Translation gives CASSLVQGTRNTGELFF.

The CDR3 sequence: CASSPKGLAGTYEQYF. CDR3 in DNA: TGTGCCAGCAGTCCGAAGGGACTAGCGGGAACCTACGAGCAGTACTTC. The chain carries TRBV27 and TRBJ2-7; TRBD2 matches at 13 bases. J gave up 2 bases and V 5 bases, and 6 bases lay outside the gene matches. Germline lookup yields CDR1 MNHEY and CDR2 SMNVEV (reference sequence). This CDR3 is 16 amino acids long.

J is TRBJ1-1 and V is TRBV5-6, with 9 bases identical to TRBD1. V lost 5 bases, J lost 4 bases, and 6 bases stayed unmatched. The CDR3 has 14 amino acids. Germline V gene lookup returns CDR1 SGHDT and CDR2 YYEEEE. DNA of the CDR3: TGTGCCAGCAGGGGACAGGGTGTCGGCACTGAAGCTTTCTTT. Its translation is CASRGQGVGTEAFF.

This clone has only a few counts. The chain carries TRBV7-2 and TRBJ1-6; the D gene is possibly TRBD1 (6 bases). With 3 bases removed from V and 10 bases from J, the gap between germline ends came to 19 bases. This CDR3 has 16 amino acids. Germline V gene sequence: CDR1 SGHTA, CDR2 FQGNSA. The CDR3 region is CASSLRFRGRGSPLHF. Here the CDR3 DNA reads TGTGCCAGCAGCTTGAGGTTCAGGGGAAGAGGCTCACCCCTCCACTTT.

The chain joins TRBV21-1 to TRBJ1-5; TRBD1 is taken as the D call from the table, unchecked against the DNA. TRBV21-1 has pseudogene status. This CDR3 has 13 residues. The CDR3 coding sequence is TGTGCCAGCAGCGGACAGAAGGATCAGCCCCAGCATTTT. It codes for CASSGQKDQPQHF.

The chain links TRBV3-1 (or the pseudogene TRBV3-2) to TRBJ1-3; no reliable D call. Germline CDR1 reads LGHDT; CDR2 reads YNNKEL (reference sequence). The ends were cut back, 5 bases at V and 10 bases at J, with 15 bases in the middle. The CDR3 covers 13 residues. The DNA of the CDR3 is TGTGCCAGCAGCTTCCGGACTAAGACGACCATATATTTT. Translation: CASSFRTKTTIYF.